The rows below give T cell receptor beta chains drawn from one sample of a study of CD8 T cells in ankylosing spondylitis. TCRdb reprocessed the 5' RACE reads via MiXCR and lists one record per CDR3 protein. The sample holds a few hundred thousand distinct CDR3 sequences, about a fifth seen once. The sample consisted of blood, either unsorted or a sorted T cell fraction (not recorded which). The receptors originated from a male donor with ankylosing spondylitis. Both conserved end residues are part of each CDR3. Fields, in order: D gene, clone size, J gene, V gene, CDR3 protein, CDR3 DNA. The D gene is left open where the match is weak. Expanded clones get a size class; other rows say once, few or many, or leave the size out.

d_call: -
clone_size: -
j_call: TRBJ2-7
v_call: TRBV10-3
cdr3_aa: CAIRSDSDPYEQYF
cdr3_nt: TGTGCCATCAGATCGGACAGTGATCCTTACGAGCAGTACTTC

d_call: -
clone_size: -
j_call: TRBJ2-1
v_call: TRBV5-1
cdr3_aa: CASSPSGHANEQFF
cdr3_nt: TGCGCCAGCAGCCCTTCGGGACACGCCAATGAGCAGTTCTTC

d_call: TRBD2
clone_size: -
j_call: TRBJ2-1
v_call: TRBV11-1
cdr3_aa: CASRSGLRNYNEQFF
cdr3_nt: TGTGCCAGCAGGTCGGGACTACGAAACTACAATGAGCAGTTCTTC

d_call: -
clone_size: few
j_call: TRBJ2-3
v_call: TRBV20-1
cdr3_aa: CTQPGPGTDTQYF
cdr3_nt: TGCACCCAGCCCGGGCCGGGCACAGATACGCAGTATTTT

d_call: TRBD2
clone_size: few
j_call: TRBJ2-1
v_call: TRBV7-3
cdr3_aa: CASSFEGRAGEQFF
cdr3_nt: TGTGCCAGCAGCTTTGAAGGGAGGGCCGGTGAGCAGTTCTTC

d_call: -
clone_size: few
j_call: TRBJ1-3
v_call: TRBV21-1
cdr3_aa: CASRPGGRSNPSGNTIYF
cdr3_nt: TGTGCCAGCAGACCCGGTGGCAGATCGAACCCCTCTGGAAACACCATATATTTT

d_call: -
clone_size: -
j_call: TRBJ1-2
v_call: TRBV10-3
cdr3_aa: CAIRESGNYGYTF
cdr3_nt: TGTGCCATCCGGGAGTCGGGAAACTATGGCTACACCTTC

d_call: TRBD2
clone_size: few
j_call: TRBJ2-7
v_call: TRBV5-1
cdr3_aa: CASSPRTSGSVGQYF
cdr3_nt: TGCGCCAGCAGCCCTAGGACTAGCGGGAGCGTTGGGCAGTACTTC

d_call: -
clone_size: -
j_call: TRBJ2-2
v_call: TRBV20-1
cdr3_aa: CSAYGTVGPGELFF
cdr3_nt: TGCAGTGCGTATGGGACTGTCGGCCCCGGGGAGCTGTTTTTT

d_call: TRBD2
clone_size: -
j_call: TRBJ2-1
v_call: TRBV5-1
cdr3_aa: CASGLANNEQFF
cdr3_nt: TGCGCCAGCGGACTAGCTAACAATGAGCAGTTCTTC

d_call: TRBD2
clone_size: -
j_call: TRBJ2-4
v_call: TRBV7-2
cdr3_aa: CASSPSAGRAKYF
cdr3_nt: TGTGCCAGCAGCCCCTCCGCAGGGAGGGCTAAGTACTTC

d_call: -
clone_size: few
j_call: TRBJ2-1
v_call: TRBV5-1
cdr3_aa: CASSFRRDPSYNEQFF
cdr3_nt: TGCGCCAGCAGCTTTAGGCGGGACCCCTCCTACAATGAGCAGTTCTTC

d_call: -
clone_size: -
j_call: TRBJ2-2
v_call: TRBV6-4
cdr3_aa: CASSDRMNTGELIF
cdr3_nt: TGTGCCAGCAGTGACAGGATGAACACCGGGGAGCTGATTTTT

d_call: -
clone_size: few
j_call: TRBJ2-6
v_call: TRBV25-1
cdr3_aa: CASSAPSGANVLTF
cdr3_nt: TGTGCCAGCAGTGCGCCCTCTGGGGCCAACGTCCTGACTTTC

d_call: -
clone_size: few
j_call: TRBJ2-3
v_call: TRBV6-1
cdr3_aa: CASRRISTDTQYF
cdr3_nt: TGTGCCAGCAGGAGGATAAGCACAGATACGCAGTATTTT

d_call: -
clone_size: few
j_call: TRBJ1-2
v_call: TRBV12-3/TRBV12-4
cdr3_aa: CASSQGIRSYGYTF
cdr3_nt: TGTGCCAGCAGTCAGGGCATCCGATCCTATGGCTACACCTTC

d_call: TRBD1
clone_size: -
j_call: TRBJ2-6
v_call: TRBV2
cdr3_aa: CASSGAGGAAGANVLTF
cdr3_nt: TGTGCCAGCAGTGGGGCAGGGGGCGCAGCGGGGGCCAACGTCCTGACTTTC

d_call: -
clone_size: -
j_call: TRBJ1-5
v_call: TRBV28
cdr3_aa: CASSLVGMSNQPQHF
cdr3_nt: TGTGCCAGCAGTCTGGTGGGCATGAGCAATCAGCCCCAGCATTTT

d_call: TRBD2
clone_size: -
j_call: TRBJ2-2
v_call: TRBV28
cdr3_aa: CASQTSGRKPGVLFF
cdr3_nt: TGTGCCAGCCAAACTAGCGGGAGAAAACCCGGGGTGCTGTTTTTT

d_call: TRBD1
clone_size: -
j_call: TRBJ2-7
v_call: TRBV7-2
cdr3_aa: CASSLQGGYNSYEQYF
cdr3_nt: TGTGCCAGCAGCTTACAAGGGGGCTACAACTCCTACGAGCAGTACTTC

d_call: -
clone_size: few
j_call: TRBJ2-1
v_call: TRBV6-4
cdr3_aa: CASSDSVLAVNEQFF
cdr3_nt: TGTGCCAGCAGTGACTCGGTACTAGCTGTAAATGAGCAGTTCTTC

d_call: TRBD2
clone_size: few
j_call: TRBJ2-2
v_call: TRBV5-1
cdr3_aa: CASTLGGSNTGELFF
cdr3_nt: TGCGCCAGCACCCTAGGCGGGAGTAACACCGGGGAGCTGTTTTTT

d_call: TRBD1
clone_size: -
j_call: TRBJ1-4
v_call: TRBV7-8
cdr3_aa: CASSFDRGGEKLFF
cdr3_nt: TGTGCCAGCAGCTTCGACAGGGGGGGTGAAAAACTGTTTTTT

d_call: TRBD2
clone_size: few
j_call: TRBJ2-7
v_call: TRBV20-1
cdr3_aa: CSARVPSGSYEQYF
cdr3_nt: TGCAGTGCTAGAGTGCCTAGCGGGAGTTACGAGCAGTACTTC

d_call: TRBD2
clone_size: few
j_call: TRBJ2-7
v_call: TRBV7-8
cdr3_aa: CASSPREGRYEQYF
cdr3_nt: TGTGCCAGCAGCCCTCGGGAGGGCCGGTACGAGCAGTACTTC

d_call: TRBD2
clone_size: many
j_call: TRBJ2-1
v_call: TRBV29-1
cdr3_aa: CSVDYAGTSAKRAYNEQFF
cdr3_nt: TGCAGCGTTGACTACGCCGGGACTAGCGCGAAGAGAGCCTACAATGAGCAGTTCTTC